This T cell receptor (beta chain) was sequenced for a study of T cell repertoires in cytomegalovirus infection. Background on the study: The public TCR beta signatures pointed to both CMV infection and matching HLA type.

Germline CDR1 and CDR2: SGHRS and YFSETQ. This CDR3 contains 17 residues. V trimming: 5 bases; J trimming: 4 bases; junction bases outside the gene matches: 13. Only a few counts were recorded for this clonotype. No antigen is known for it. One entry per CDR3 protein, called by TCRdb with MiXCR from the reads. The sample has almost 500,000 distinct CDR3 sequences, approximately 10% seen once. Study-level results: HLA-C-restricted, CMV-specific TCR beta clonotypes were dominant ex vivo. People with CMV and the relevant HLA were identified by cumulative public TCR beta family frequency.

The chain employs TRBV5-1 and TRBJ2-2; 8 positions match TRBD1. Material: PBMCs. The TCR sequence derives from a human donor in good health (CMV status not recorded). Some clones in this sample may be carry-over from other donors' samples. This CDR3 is CASRQTGGAGITGELFF. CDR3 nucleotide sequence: TGCGCCAGCAGACAAACAGGGGGAGCGGGCATCACCGGGGAGCTGTTTTTT.